This entry lists 5 T cell receptor beta chains sequenced from one sample in a study of shared clonotypes between healthy human individuals. This table comes from immunoSEQ multiplex PCR, and its TCRdb copy is limited to in-frame clones, with some not included. The sample includes about 2.4 million clones, 80% to 95% of them seen just once. Material: naive CD4+ T cells from PBMCs. Subset indicated: CD45RA+ positively selected. These receptors were obtained from a man aged 18 to 30 in good health. Some clones in this sample may be carry-over from other donors' samples.

About this clone itself: This same CDR3 is encoded by further DNA sequences in the sample. The gene calls are TRBV30 and TRBJ2-7; D ambiguous. The CDR3 contains 12 residues. Trimming left V 3 bases short and J 1 base short, with 7 bases between. Germline V gene lookup returns CDR1 GTSNPN and CDR2 SVGIG (reference sequence). The CDR3 nucleotides read TGTGCCTGGAGCCCCCTTTCCTACGAGCAGTACTTC. It yields the protein CAWSPLSYEQYF.

The chain uses TRBV28 and TRBJ2-3; possible D gene TRBD2, 6 bases. The length of the CDR3 is 13 residues. Trimming removed 5 bases from V and 10 bases from J, with 16 bases in between. The germline CDR1 and CDR2 sequences are MDHEN and SYDVKM. This CDR3 is CASSTSGAPAQYF. The CDR3 DNA reads as TGTGCCAGCAGTACCTCGGGAGCCCCGGCGCAGTATTTT.

This chain links TRBV27 with TRBJ1-2; D might be TRBD1 (6 bases). There are 14 residues in the CDR3. V was clipped by 2 bases and J by 6 bases, with 13 bases between them. Germline CDR1 is MNHEY and CDR2 is SMNVEV (reference sequence). This CDR3 reads CASSLVQGTHGYTF. For the CDR3, the DNA is TGTGCCAGCAGTTTAGTTCAGGGGACCCATGGCTACACCTTC.

The V and J genes are TRBV2 and TRBJ2-1; weak D call: TRBD2 (5 bases). With 7 bases removed from V and 13 bases from J, the gap between germline ends came to 20 bases. The CDR3 consists of 13 residues. CDR1 and CDR2 (germline): SNHLY, FYNNEI. This CDR3 is CASNDIRDLGQFF. The CDR3 coding sequence is TGTGCCAGCAACGACATTCGGGATCTCGGTCAGTTCTTC.

This clone was detected once. Other DNA sequences within the sample encode an identical CDR3. The chain carries TRBV11-2 and TRBJ2-1; TRBD2 might be the D (6 bases). Between the trimmed V and J ends, which lost 3 bases and 0 bases, there was a span of 12 bases. CDR3 length equals 16 residues. Germline V gene lookup returns CDR1 SGHAT and CDR2 FQNNGV. The CDR3 spells CASSFGTLSSYNEQFF. CDR3 bases: TGTGCCAGCAGCTTCGGGACTTTGAGCTCCTACAATGAGCAGTTCTTC.